Below, one T cell receptor beta chain is given with its context. The data stem from a study of blood T cell repertoires in COVID-19. Study background: Acute and convalescent COVID-19 specimens originated in the United States, Italy and Spain. PBMCs, B-cell-depleted T cells, or T cells provided the cDNA or gDNA that made up the material.

As handled by the study authors: Using reference gene primer amplification, nucleated cell counts were estimated. The assay was immunoSEQ multiplex PCR, and TCRdb's table has in-frame clones only and misses some. V and J calls and clone size are those listed in that table; D and trimming were worked out from the DNA. The data show some 360,000 clones, with approximately 87% seen just once and 2.3% held by the top ten. Seattle patients were enrolled during active infection and followed longitudinally. This sequence originates from a woman between 55 and 75 years old with COVID-19, enrolled during active disease. The source material was peripheral blood.

The CDR3 reads CASSLGHHNEKLFF. Written as DNA, the CDR3 is TGTGCCAGCAGCTTAGGACACCATAATGAAAAACTGTTTTTT. V is TRBV7-2 and J is TRBJ1-4, with D unclear. V lost 1 base and J 4 bases, leaving 7 bases between the germline ends. The CDR3 sequence is 14 residues long. Germline V lookup: CDR1 SGHTA, CDR2 FQGNSA.